The entry that follows covers one T cell receptor beta chain sequence. The sample holds a few counts of this clonotype. What antigen it recognizes has not been identified. No base quality values were provided; no much bigger clone lies one nucleotide off. This record belongs to a study of identical twins (dated by TCRdb to the mid-2010s). Looking at the study overall: TCR alpha and beta repertoires from monozygotic twins, unrelated adults of various ages and cord blood were deep-sequenced to test whether fetal clonotypes persist. To rule out contamination, the twin experiments were replicated at different times with different library preparation protocols.

The paper as a whole reports these results and caveats: Invariant T cells such as MAIT and iNKT could partly confound zero-insertion analyses, although diverse VJ usage argued against such confounding for most clonotypes. In beta out-of-frame sequences, excess twin sharing was weaker, because having fewer shared sequences lowered the signal-to-noise ratio. Compared with coincidental sharing between unrelated individuals, out-of-frame TCR alpha sequences shared between twins showed an excess of sequences with low generation probability. Because the same donors could not be followed over many years, the conclusions depended on cross-sectional statistical analysis. Fewer insertions were carried by abundant cord blood beta clonotypes, a similar but weaker trend appeared in young adult naive repertoires, and no such trend appeared in memory repertoires. In monozygotic twins, out-of-frame TCR alpha sharing was systematically underestimated by recombination models, although the models agreed with sharing between unrelated individuals.

Every donor was a healthy Caucasian. Three pairs of female monozygotic twins, all aged roughly 18 to 30 years, made up the twin cohort. Peripheral blood mononuclear cells were used as the source from which RNA for TCR libraries was isolated. The germline V gene encodes CDR1 SGHTA and CDR2 FQGNSA. V is pruned by 3 bases and J by 4 bases, leaving 5 bases of the junction without a gene match. From cysteine to phenylalanine, the CDR3 is 14 amino acids long. Only CDR3 DNA is held: 42 bases, read in frame from base 1. Libraries were prepared through 5' RACE. Reads for this sample came from an Illumina HiSeq 2000. Template switching added a universal primer binding site, and the final cDNA carried a unique molecular identifier that allowed TCR cDNA molecules to be counted accurately. First-strand cDNA for TCR alpha and beta chains was synthesized from specific primers in the conserved constant-segment region. To control for contamination, each cDNA library was double barcoded with a SMART-Mk sample barcode plus Illumina barcodes. TruSeq adapter sequences along with Illumina sample barcodes were introduced in two successive PCR steps. The TCR alpha and beta cDNA libraries were sequenced on the Illumina HiSeq platform using custom primers. In the authors' own workflow: MiGEC was used to process raw reads and extract unique molecular identifiers, and MiXCR was used to find CDR3 positions. For each individual, recombination models were inferred using an EM algorithm with the repgenHMM and IGoR tools. The tcR package in R was used for shared clonotype analysis, with sharing normalized by the product of cloneset sizes. To study raw recombination without the effects of thymic and clonal selection, out-of-frame nonproductive sequences were analyzed. TCRdb reworked the public reads: Q25 trimming with fastp, MiXCR clone assembly, productive beta chains retained. Records with the same CDR3 protein are collapsed into one entry carrying the most frequent genes and DNA. TCRdb's processing, not the authors' own work, is the source of the V and J calls. This sample gives some 730,000 distinct CDR3 sequences in total; approximately 18% of them show up just once. The ten largest clones add up to about 12% of the sample.

These sequences were also reported in another study, on T cells expressing NK-cell markers. The second study also describes: Three sorted T-cell subsets (CD3+CD56+NKG2C+, CD3+CD56+NKG2C- and CD3+CD56-NKG2C+) from roughly 8 donors had their TCR beta-chain repertoires profiled. Seven of the eight sequenced donors were HCMV-seropositive and one was HCMV-seronegative. In several experiments an anti-gammadeltaTCR antibody was added to restrict sorting to alphabetaTCR-expressing T cells. In six donors, the dominant CD3+CD56+NKG2C+ clonotypes ranked among the top 10 CD8+ clonotypes, making up about 1.0-7.5% of CD8+ T cells. Those dominant clonotypes were again the most abundant among CD3+CD56-NKG2C+ cells in a handful of donors, at about 25-60.1%. Whether the expanded NKG2C-expressing T cell clones were specific for HCMV antigens remained unclear. The eight sequenced donors were randomly selected healthy volunteers, three men and five women. To determine HCMV serostatus, a commercial ELISA kit was used to detect HCMV-specific IgG in serum. For five to seven donors, bulk peripheral blood T-cell repertoires were also sequenced from unsorted PBMC. MIGEC was used to demultiplex reads and group reads by UMI, and MiTCR was used to assemble and quantify clonotypes. To exclude erroneous sequences, any TCR cDNA sequence not supported by at least two reads was discarded. The tcR package was used for downstream repertoire analysis, and clonotypes were matched across fractions by CDR3 nucleotide sequence plus V segment. VDJmatch was used to annotate antigen specificity against VDJdb, with one amino acid substitution in CDR3 allowed.

The sequencing input was PBMCs. In this chain, TRBV7-2 is recombined with TRBJ2-7; a stretch of 8 junction bases matches TRBD1. This clonotype originated in a woman aged 18-29 years in good health. The CDR3 protein: CASSLWTGQYEQYF. The nucleotide sequence reads as follows: TGTGCCAGCAGCTTGTGGACAGGGCAGTACGAGCAGTACTTC.